This T cell receptor beta chain was found in a study of early T cells in non-severe SARS-CoV-2 infection. As to this clonotype: An end of the junction does not agree with germline; a read error may underlie this.

Researchers attached unique molecular identifiers to individual cDNA molecules. MiXCR was run by TCRdb on the 5' RACE reads, yielding one entry per CDR3 protein. The sample has tens of thousands of distinct CDR3 sequences; approximately 10% are singletons. Per germline, CDR1 SGHRS and CDR2 YFSETQ. CDR3 length equals 12 residues. The chain combines TRBV5-1 with TRBJ1-4; possibly TRBD1 for D (6 bases). The sequenced sample consisted of whole blood. This clonotype was obtained from an adult who was a healthcare worker with PCR-confirmed SARS-CoV-2 infection or an uninfected control (not recorded which). CDR3 residues: CASSRGNGKLFF. The CDR3, as DNA: TGCGCCAGCAGCAGGGGGAATGGAAAACTGTTTTTT.